The sample holds a few counts of the clone carrying this T cell receptor beta chain. The antigen is not known. The entry originates in a study of T cell responses to AZD1222 COVID-19 vaccine. CDR1 is SGHNT, CDR2 YYREEE, per germline (reference sequence). V dropped 2 bases and J dropped 0; count of bases not matched to a gene: 9. The CDR3 is made up of 18 amino acids. TCRdb's copy holds only in-frame clones and misses some; the assay was immunoSEQ multiplex PCR. This table has 75,000 to 100,000 clones, approximately 86% appearing once. Study observations and caveats: Reports indicate that nearly half of spike-specific TCRs are directed at unmutated variant regions. White British people made up most donors, females outnumbered males, and clonal diversity was possibly underestimated. Baseline seropositivity characterized only a handful of AZD1222 recipients. Spike was spanned by vaccine-associated CD4 TCRs, with dominance at 160-218 and 743-854.

The sequence was obtained from an adult in good health. Sequencing was performed on peripheral blood, taken on day 0 of AZD1222 vaccination. J is TRBJ1-5 and V is TRBV5-4; 9 positions match TRBD1. CDR3 in amino acids: CASSFRDRDTDSNQPQHF. DNA for the CDR3: TGTGCCAGCAGCTTCCGGGACAGGGACACTGATAGCAATCAGCCCCAGCATTTT. Full variable domain (rest looked up from reference TRBV5-4 and TRBJ1-5): ETGVTQSPTHLIKTRGQQVTLRCSSQSGHNTVSWYQQALGQGPQFIFQYYREEENGRGNFPPRFSGLQFPNYSSELNVNALELDDSALYLCASSFRDRDTDSNQPQHFGDGTRLSIL.